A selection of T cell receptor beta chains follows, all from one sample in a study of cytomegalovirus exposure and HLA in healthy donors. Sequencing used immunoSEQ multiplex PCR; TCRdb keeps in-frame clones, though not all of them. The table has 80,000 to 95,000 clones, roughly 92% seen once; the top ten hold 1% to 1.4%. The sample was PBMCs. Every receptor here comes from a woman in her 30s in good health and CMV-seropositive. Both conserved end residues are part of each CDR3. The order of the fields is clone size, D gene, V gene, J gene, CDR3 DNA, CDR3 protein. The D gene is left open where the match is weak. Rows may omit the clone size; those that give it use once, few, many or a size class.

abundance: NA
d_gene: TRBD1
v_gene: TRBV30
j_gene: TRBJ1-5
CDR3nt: TGTGCCTGGAGCACAGGGGGGGCCGGCAATCAGCCCCAGCATTTT
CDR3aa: CAWSTGGAGNQPQHF

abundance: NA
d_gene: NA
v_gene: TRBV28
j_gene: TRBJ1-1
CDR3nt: TGTGCCAGCAGTGGCGGGACTCTGAACACTGAAGCTTTCTTT
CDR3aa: CASSGGTLNTEAFF

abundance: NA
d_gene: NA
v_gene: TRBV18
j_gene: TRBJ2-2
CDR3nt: TGTGCCAGCTCAAGAACAGGCACCGGGGAGCTGTTTTTT
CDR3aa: CASSRTGTGELFF

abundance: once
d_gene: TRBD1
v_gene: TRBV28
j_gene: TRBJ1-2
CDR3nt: TGTGCCAGCAGGAACAGGGGGAGTTCTATTTTGCACGGACACAAAATCGCTAACTATGGCTACACCTTC
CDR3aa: CASRNRGSSILHGHKIANYGYTF

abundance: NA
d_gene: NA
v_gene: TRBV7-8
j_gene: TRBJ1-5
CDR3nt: TGTGCCAGCAGCTTAGCGCCCGGGACGAACCAAGGGAGGCAGGGTCAGCCCCAGCATTTT
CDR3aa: CASSLAPGTNQGRQGQPQHF

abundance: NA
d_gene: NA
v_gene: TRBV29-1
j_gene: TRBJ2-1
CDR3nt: TGCAGCGTTGAAGTCTTTTACAATGAGCAGTTCTTC
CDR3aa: CSVEVFYNEQFF

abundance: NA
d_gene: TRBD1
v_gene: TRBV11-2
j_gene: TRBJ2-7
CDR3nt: TGTGCCAGCAGCAATAGGGACAGGGGGTCCTACGAGCAGTACTTC
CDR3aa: CASSNRDRGSYEQYF

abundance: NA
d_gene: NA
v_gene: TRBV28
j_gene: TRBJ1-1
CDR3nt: TGTGCCAGCAGTACCGGGACATTCACTGAAGCTTTCTTT
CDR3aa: CASSTGTFTEAFF

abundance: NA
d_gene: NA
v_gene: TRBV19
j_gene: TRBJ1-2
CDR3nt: TGTGCCAGTAGTACGGGGACATCTGATAACTATGGCTACACCTTC
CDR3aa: CASSTGTSDNYGYTF

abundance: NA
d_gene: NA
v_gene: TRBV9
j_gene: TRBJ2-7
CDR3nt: TGTGCCAGCAGCGTGAGTGGGAGCGGAACCTACGAGCAGTACTTC
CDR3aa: CASSVSGSGTYEQYF

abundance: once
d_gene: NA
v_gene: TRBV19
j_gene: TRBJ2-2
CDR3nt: TGTGCCAGTAGTAGTCCGGAGCGGACCGGGGAGCTGTTTTTT
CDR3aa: CASSSPERTGELFF